This T cell receptor beta chain emerged from a study of OX40 agonist ivuxolimab in advanced cancers. Overall study: Ivuxolimab, an agonist antibody against OX40 (CD134), was given to patients. Recorded diagnoses for dose-escalation patients were hepatocellular carcinoma, melanoma, renal cell or head and neck cancer.

Sequencing was performed with immunoSEQ multiplex PCR; in TCRdb, only in-frame clones are kept and a portion is missing. The sample holds roughly 19,000 clones, roughly 70% seen once. There are 15 residues in the CDR3. Germline CDR1 and CDR2: SGHNT and YYREEE (reference sequence). V lost 0 bases and J 6 bases, leaving 13 bases between the germline ends. The sequencing here drew on CD4+ or CD8+ T cells sorted from blood, taken in a trial of the OX40 agonist ivuxolimab. The chain links TRBV5-4 to TRBJ2-1, with D possibly TRBD1 on 6 matching bases. The TCR was taken from an adult with an advanced solid tumor such as melanoma, head and neck, liver or kidney cancer. The CDR3: CASSLGRGIGNEQFF. CDR3 coding DNA: TGTGCCAGCAGCTTGGGCAGGGGTATCGGCAATGAGCAGTTCTTC.